This T cell receptor (beta chain) originates from a study of T-cell memory formation after mild COVID-19. Trimming stripped 5 bases from V and 0 bases from J, with 12 bases between. The CDR3 loop spans 15 amino acids. CDR1 is SNHLY, CDR2 FYNNEI, per germline. This clonotype was seen ten or more times. Each CDR3 protein gets one entry after TCRdb re-called the 5' RACE reads with MiXCR. This table holds about 140,000 distinct CDR3 sequences, 14% found once. Sequences were obtained from PBMCs or a T cell subset sorted from them (not recorded which). The rearrangement uses TRBV2 and TRBJ2-3, with D tentatively TRBD2 (6 bases). The sequence came from an adult woman who had mild COVID-19 (a few samples of this study predate the infection). Cell type and time point are not known. The CDR3 here is CASSSGTASTDTQYF. Written as DNA, the CDR3 is TGTGCCAGCAGTTCTGGGACTGCTAGCACAGATACGCAGTATTTT.